This passage covers 23 T cell receptor beta chains from one sample sequenced in a study of cytomegalovirus exposure and HLA in healthy donors. PCR was performed using 60 Vbeta and 13 Jbeta primers. Sequencing used immunoSEQ multiplex PCR; TCRdb keeps in-frame clones, though not all of them. The sample has some 250,000 clones, around 76% seen once; the top ten hold 4.5% to 6%. The specimen was PBMCs. These receptors were collected from a middle-aged woman in good health and CMV-seropositive.

This chain connects TRBV5-4 to TRBJ2-3; perhaps TRBD2 as D (5 bases). The V gene lost 3 bases and the J gene lost 2 bases, with 13 bases spanning the gap. The CDR3 runs to 15 residues. CDR1 and CDR2 (germline): SGHNT, YYREEE (reference sequence). The CDR3 is CASSSPAEPTDTQYF. CDR3 coding DNA: TGTGCCAGCAGCTCCCCAGCGGAACCCACAGATACGCAGTATTTT. Full variable domain (missing parts from reference TRBV5-4 and TRBJ2-3): ETGVTQSPTHLIKTRGQQVTLRCSSQSGHNTVSWYQQALGQGPQFIFQYYREEENGRGNFPPRFSGLQFPNYSSELNVNALELDDSALYLCASSSPAEPTDTQYFGPGTRLTVL.

The chain recombines TRBV7-3 with TRBJ2-3; 10 nucleotides line up with TRBD2. The CDR3 spans 17 residues. Germline CDR1 reads SGHTA; CDR2 reads FQGTGA. Unmatched junction bases numbered 7, after V lost 1 base and J lost 3 bases. CDR3 sequence: CASSLRIAGGKTDTQYF. CDR3 coding DNA: TGTGCCAGCAGCTTAAGAATAGCGGGAGGAAAAACAGATACGCAGTATTTT.

The chain joins TRBV15 to TRBJ2-2, with 11 bases identical to TRBD2. The junction had 6 bases not matched to a gene; V was cut back by 3 bases and J by 0 bases. In germline, CDR1 is LNHNV, CDR2 YYDKDF (reference sequence). There are 18 residues in the CDR3. The CDR3 here is CATSSRKLAGANTGELFF. As DNA, the CDR3 is TGTGCCACCAGCAGCCGCAAACTAGCGGGGGCGAACACCGGGGAGCTGTTTTTT.

The V and J genes are TRBV4-3 and TRBJ2-7; 9 bases match TRBD2. Trimming removed 4 bases from V and 5 bases from J; junction bases left unmatched: 12. The CDR3 runs 16 residues. Germline V gene data show CDR1 as LGHNA and CDR2 as YSLEER. The CDR3 bases are TGCGCCAGCAGCCGAAGAGTGACTAGCGGTCCCAACGAGCAGTACTTC. Translation gives CASSRRVTSGPNEQYF.

The V call is TRBV4-3, the J call TRBJ2-1; 9 nucleotides agree with TRBD2. Trimming at V came to 1 base and at J to 2 bases, leaving 9 bases not matched to a gene. CDR1 is LGHNA, CDR2 YSLEER, per germline. This CDR3 is built from 18 residues. CDR3 sequence: CASSQGDAGLATYNEQFF. The CDR3 DNA reads TGCGCCAGCAGCCAAGGGGATGCGGGACTAGCCACCTACAATGAGCAGTTCTTC.

The gene calls are TRBV7-9 and TRBJ2-7, with a weak D call TRBD1 (5 bases). V shed 7 bases and J shed 5 bases, with 24 bases lying between them. Germline V gene lookup returns CDR1 SEHNR and CDR2 FQNEAQ (reference sequence). The CDR3 spans 16 residues. The CDR3 reads CASTQLLTALANEQYF. The CDR3 nucleotides read TGTGCCAGCACCCAATTATTGACAGCCCTCGCAAACGAGCAGTACTTC.

The gene calls are TRBV4-3 and TRBJ2-2; D is perhaps TRBD2 (7 bases). CDR1 and CDR2 from the germline V gene are LGHNA and YSLEER. The CDR3 sequence is 15 residues long. V lost 4 bases, J lost 6 bases, and 15 bases lay in between. The CDR3 region has the DNA TGCGCCAGCAGCCTCGCCGGGGGGCGCCCCGGGGAGCTGTTTTTT. Translation: CASSLAGGRPGELFF.

The rearrangement links TRBV6-4 to TRBJ2-1; 12 nucleotides align to TRBD2. The germline CDR1 and CDR2 sequences are MRHNA and SNTAGT. The CDR3 extends over 16 amino acids. The ends lost 0 bases at V and 3 bases at J; junction bases unmatched: 0. CDR3 protein: CASSDSTSGSYNEQFF. The CDR3, as DNA: TGTGCCAGCAGTGACTCGACTAGCGGGAGCTACAATGAGCAGTTCTTC.

The chain combines TRBV25-1 with TRBJ1-2, with 7 bases that match TRBD1. Germline V gives CDR1 MGHDK, CDR2 SYGVNS. V lost 3 bases to trimming and J lost 4 bases; unmatched junction nucleotides: 8. The CDR3 loop spans 15 amino acids. The CDR3 sequence is CASSDHRGPLYGYTF. For the CDR3, the DNA is TGTGCCAGCAGTGACCACAGGGGCCCCCTCTATGGCTACACCTTC.

This clone has only a few counts. The chain carries TRBV27 and TRBJ2-7; 9 bases match TRBD1. This CDR3 is built from 17 residues. The germline V gene has CDR1 MNHEY and CDR2 SMNVEV (reference sequence). J was trimmed by 4 bases and V by 6 bases; bases with no gene match: 16. The CDR3 DNA sequence: TGTGCCAGCAGCCTAAGGTGGAACACAGGGGGCTTTTACGAGCAGTACTTC. Its translation: CASSLRWNTGGFYEQYF.

The chain is built from TRBV7-2 and TRBJ2-7; TRBD2 matches at 7 bases. The CDR3 loop spans 15 amino acids. The germline gives CDR1 SGHTA, CDR2 FQGNSA. V gave up 1 base and J gave up 3 bases; unmatched junction bases: 6. CDR3 DNA: TGTGCCAGCAGCTTAGAACTAGCGACCCGCTACGAGCAGTACTTC. Its protein is CASSLELATRYEQYF.

The chain combines TRBV5-1 with TRBJ2-3; a weak D match, TRBD2 (5 bases). Germline CDR1 is SGHRS and CDR2 is YFSETQ. The CDR3 consists of 16 residues. The V and J ends lost 0 bases and 6 bases respectively, with 17 bases between them. The CDR3 DNA reads as TGCGCCAGCAGCTTGGTTCGGGGTCTCGTATCGGATACGCAGTATTTT. This codes for CASSLVRGLVSDTQYF.

The chain is built from TRBV25-1 and TRBJ2-5, with D possibly matching TRBD2 (6 bases). The ends were cut back, 5 bases at V and 5 bases at J, with 18 bases in the middle. Germline-derived CDR1 and CDR2 are MGHDK and SYGVNS. The length of the CDR3 is 15 residues. CDR3 nucleotide sequence: TGTGCCAGCAGTACCGGGACTCCTCATGCGGAGACCCAGTACTTC. This codes for CASSTGTPHAETQYF.

The CDR3 protein is CASSQVHDRVHNTEAFF. As DNA, the CDR3 is TGTGCCAGCAGCCAAGTACACGACAGGGTCCATAACACTGAAGCTTTCTTT. This rearrangement joins TRBV4-2 to TRBJ1-1, with 7 bases aligning to TRBD1. Germline-derived CDR1 and CDR2 are LGHNA and YNFKEQ. Unmatched junction bases numbered 10, after V lost 1 base and J lost 2 bases. This CDR3 contains 17 residues.

The table lists this clone with a few counts. Other DNA sequences in this sample translate to the same CDR3. This rearrangement joins TRBV27 to TRBJ1-5; 10 bases line up with TRBD1. From germline, CDR1 is MNHEY and CDR2 SMNVEV (reference sequence). The CDR3 has 15 amino acids. V lost 6 bases and J lost 2; bases outside the gene matches: 4. Written as DNA, the CDR3 is TGTGCCAGCAGCCCCGGGACAGGGGGCAATCAGCCCCAGCATTTT. Its protein product is CASSPGTGGNQPQHF.

Comments on this clone: A read error may produce the germline difference seen at one junction end. Other DNA variants within this sample encode the same CDR3. The CDR3 region is CASSLNQGGSYNSPLHF. CDR3 nucleotides: TGTGCCAGCAGCTTAAACCAGGGAGGCTCCTATAATTCCCCCCTCCACTTT. This sequence joins TRBV7-2 and TRBJ1-6; the D gene is possibly TRBD1 (5 bases). The length of the CDR3 is 17 residues. Per the germline V gene, CDR1 is SGHTA and CDR2 is FQGNSA.

The genes are TRBV5-1 and TRBJ1-2, with 10 bases fitting TRBD1. This CDR3 has 15 residues. With 0 bases clipped from V and 4 bases from J, the junction kept 3 bases outside the gene matches. The V gene's germline CDR1 is SGHRS and CDR2 YFSETQ. CDR3 sequence (DNA): TGCGCCAGCAGCTTGGCGACAGGGGGCACCTATGGCTACACCTTC. Its translation: CASSLATGGTYGYTF.

V gene TRBV9 combines with J gene TRBJ1-4, with TRBD1 as a possible D gene (5 bases). The CDR3 sequence is 17 residues long. CDR1 is SGDLS, CDR2 YYNGEE, per germline. V was trimmed by 6 bases and J by 1 base, leaving 19 bases between them. The CDR3 spells CASKRGGGVGTNEKLFF. CDR3 in DNA: TGTGCCAGCAAGAGGGGTGGCGGGGTAGGAACTAATGAAAAACTGTTTTTT.

This clone came up once. The rearrangement joins TRBV5-1 to TRBJ2-2; TRBD1 is a possible D gene (5 bases). Germline CDR1 is SGHRS and CDR2 is YFSETQ. The V and J ends lost 4 bases and 5 bases respectively, with 15 bases between them. The CDR3 runs 15 residues. In nucleotides, the CDR3 is TGCGCCAGCAGCGGCGTAGGGGAATTGACCGGGGAGCTGTTTTTT. Translated: CASSGVGELTGELFF.

V and J are TRBV5-6 and TRBJ1-6; tentative D call: TRBD1 (6 bases). Deletions cut 3 bases from V and 14 bases from J, with 15 bases between. Germline lookup yields CDR1 SGHDT and CDR2 YYEEEE. The CDR3 is made up of 13 amino acids. CDR3 protein: CASSWSGDGTLHF. CDR3 DNA sequence: TGTGCCAGCAGCTGGTCAGGGGACGGCACCCTCCACTTT. Full variable domain (missing parts from reference TRBV5-6 and TRBJ1-6): DAGVTQSPTHLIKTRGQQVTLRCSPKSGHDTVSWYQQALGQGPQFIFQYYEEEERQRGNFPDRFSGHQFPNYSSELNVNALLLGDSALYLCASSWSGDGTLHFGNGTRLTVT.

This clone was observed once. V gene TRBV7-9 combines with J gene TRBJ2-5; D is unresolved. Judging by the DNA end, TRBJ2-7 fits better; the J call may be wrong. Germline CDR1 and CDR2: SEHNR and FQNEAQ (reference sequence). This CDR3 is 10 amino acids long. In DNA form, the CDR3 reads TGTGCCAGCAGCTTGTACGAGCAGTACTTC. It specifies CASSLYEQYF.

The V and J genes are TRBV7-2 and TRBJ1-1; 9 bases fit TRBD1. J was trimmed by 1 base and V by 2 bases; bases with no gene match: 11. There are 18 residues in the CDR3. Germline-derived CDR1 and CDR2 are SGHTA and FQGNSA. The CDR3 loop reads CASSLKPTGGAENTEAFF. Here the CDR3 DNA reads TGTGCCAGCAGCTTAAAGCCCACAGGGGGCGCGGAGAACACTGAAGCTTTCTTT.

This clone appeared a few times. The rearrangement joins TRBV7-3 to TRBJ2-7; maybe TRBD2 (5 bases). Between the trimmed V and J ends, which lost 6 bases and 3 bases, there was a span of 12 bases. Germline V gene sequence: CDR1 SGHTA, CDR2 FQGTGA. The CDR3 length is 13 residues. In DNA, the CDR3 is TGTGCCAGCAGGCCAGCGGCATACTACGAGCAGTACTTC. Protein sequence: CASRPAAYYEQYF.